Listed below are T cell receptor beta chains from one sample, sequenced in a study of shared clonotypes between healthy human individuals. Profiling relied on immunoSEQ multiplex PCR, and the TCRdb table lists in-frame clones only, not all of them. The table records fewer than 3 million clones, 80% to 95% of them present only once. The sample comprised naive CD4+ T cells from PBMCs. These receptors were collected from a man younger than 30 in good health. Some clones in this sample may be carry-over from other donors' samples. CDR3s include the opening cysteine and the closing phenylalanine or tryptophan. The order of the fields is CDR3 DNA, CDR3 protein, D gene, clone size, J gene, V gene. D genes are given only for firm matches. Clone size, where shown, is once, few, many, or a class for clones that have expanded.

DNA: TGCAGTGCTAAGGTAGACACTGAAGCTTTCTTT
CDR3: CSAKVDTEAFF
D: .
size: .
J: TRBJ1-1
V: TRBV20-1

DNA: TGTGCCGGTAGGAGGAATGAGCAGTTCTTC
CDR3: CAGRRNEQFF
D: .
size: .
J: TRBJ2-1
V: TRBV30

DNA: TGTGCCAGCAGCTTATTAGAGGGACAGCCTTACGAGCAGTACTTC
CDR3: CASSLLEGQPYEQYF
D: TRBD1
size: .
J: TRBJ2-7
V: TRBV7-6

DNA: TGTGCCAGCAGTTCGTCTAGATCCAGCGAGACCCAGTACTTC
CDR3: CASSSSRSSETQYF
D: .
size: .
J: TRBJ2-5
V: TRBV11-3

DNA: TGTGCCAGCAGCAGAGGACAAGGGGGATATGGCTACACCTTC
CDR3: CASSRGQGGYGYTF
D: .
size: .
J: TRBJ1-2
V: TRBV9

DNA: TGTGCCATCAGTGAGTCGAGGACGCTCAACTATGGCTACACCTTC
CDR3: CAISESRTLNYGYTF
D: .
size: .
J: TRBJ1-2
V: TRBV10-3

DNA: TGTGCCAGCAGCAACCGGGCCACAGATACGCAGTATTTT
CDR3: CASSNRATDTQYF
D: .
size: once
J: TRBJ2-3
V: TRBV28

DNA: TGTGCCAGCAGTCCATGGACAGGGGGCAACGATCAGCCCCAGCATTTT
CDR3: CASSPWTGGNDQPQHF
D: TRBD1
size: .
J: TRBJ1-5
V: TRBV28

DNA: TGTGCCAGCAGCGCCGGACTAGCGGGAGACACCGGGGAGCTGTTTTTT
CDR3: CASSAGLAGDTGELFF
D: TRBD2
size: .
J: TRBJ2-2
V: TRBV9

DNA: TGTGCCAGCAGCCTCCAATCGGGACTTGGGGATAATGAGCAGTTCTTC
CDR3: CASSLQSGLGDNEQFF
D: .
size: .
J: TRBJ2-1
V: TRBV9

DNA: TGTGCCAGCAGTCCCGGGACAGGGAGACAAGAGACCCAGTACTTC
CDR3: CASSPGTGRQETQYF
D: TRBD1
size: once
J: TRBJ2-5
V: TRBV7-9

DNA: TGTGCCAGCAGCTTGGGACAGTTGAACACTGAAGCTTTCTTT
CDR3: CASSLGQLNTEAFF
D: TRBD1
size: .
J: TRBJ1-1
V: TRBV7-2

DNA: TGCAGCGTGGTCATTAGCGGGAGGGGCTACGAGCAGTACTTC
CDR3: CSVVISGRGYEQYF
D: TRBD2
size: .
J: TRBJ2-7
V: TRBV29-1

DNA: TGTGCCAGCAGTGAACGAGGACAGGGGCTCCTAGAGACCCAGTACTTC
CDR3: CASSERGQGLLETQYF
D: TRBD1
size: .
J: TRBJ2-5
V: TRBV6-1

DNA: TGTGCCAGCAGCTTCCAAGCGGGAGTACAGGAGACCCAGTACTTC
CDR3: CASSFQAGVQETQYF
D: TRBD2
size: .
J: TRBJ2-5
V: TRBV5-5

DNA: TGTGCCAGTAGGACGGTGGGACTGAACACTGAAGCTTTCTTT
CDR3: CASRTVGLNTEAFF
D: .
size: .
J: TRBJ1-1
V: TRBV19

DNA: TGTGCCAGCAGCCGCCCCCGGGGGACAGAGCAAGAGACCCAGTACTTC
CDR3: CASSRPRGTEQETQYF
D: .
size: .
J: TRBJ2-5
V: TRBV7-2

DNA: TGCAGCGTCGTACAGGGCCCCCAAGAGACCCAGTACTTC
CDR3: CSVVQGPQETQYF
D: .
size: .
J: TRBJ2-5
V: TRBV29-1

DNA: TGTGCCAGCAGCTTTAGCCACGAGCAGTACTTC
CDR3: CASSFSHEQYF
D: .
size: .
J: TRBJ2-7
V: TRBV7-2

DNA: TGTGCCAGCAGCCTGGCGACTAGCGTTGATGAGCAGTTCTTC
CDR3: CASSLATSVDEQFF
D: TRBD2
size: .
J: TRBJ2-1
V: TRBV28

DNA: TGTGCCAGCAGTGCTACCGGGACAACAACCTACTATGGAGGCTACACCTTC
CDR3: CASSATGTTTYYGGYTF
D: .
size: .
J: TRBJ1-2
V: TRBV6-1

DNA: TGCGCCAGCACCTTAATGGTACCCCTCGAGAACGAGCAGTACTTC
CDR3: CASTLMVPLENEQYF
D: .
size: .
J: TRBJ2-7
V: TRBV23-1

DNA: TGTGCCAGCGACATTCAAGGGGGGGCCTACGAGCAGTACTTC
CDR3: CASDIQGGAYEQYF
D: .
size: .
J: TRBJ2-7
V: TRBV2

DNA: TGTGCCAGCAGCTTAGGCCAGGGCCTCCTCGAGACCCAGTACTTC
CDR3: CASSLGQGLLETQYF
D: .
size: .
J: TRBJ2-5
V: TRBV7-7

DNA: TGTGCCAGCAGCTCAAGGGGACTAAACACCGGGGAGCTGTTTTTT
CDR3: CASSSRGLNTGELFF
D: TRBD2
size: .
J: TRBJ2-2
V: TRBV7-7

DNA: TGCGCCAGCAGCCGAGGGACAGGGGGTTATTACGAGCAGTACTTC
CDR3: CASSRGTGGYYEQYF
D: TRBD1
size: .
J: TRBJ2-7
V: TRBV5-1

DNA: TGCGCCAGCAGCGCGGCGGACAGGGGGCTTTCTGAAGCTTTCTTT
CDR3: CASSAADRGLSEAFF
D: TRBD1
size: .
J: TRBJ1-1
V: TRBV5-1